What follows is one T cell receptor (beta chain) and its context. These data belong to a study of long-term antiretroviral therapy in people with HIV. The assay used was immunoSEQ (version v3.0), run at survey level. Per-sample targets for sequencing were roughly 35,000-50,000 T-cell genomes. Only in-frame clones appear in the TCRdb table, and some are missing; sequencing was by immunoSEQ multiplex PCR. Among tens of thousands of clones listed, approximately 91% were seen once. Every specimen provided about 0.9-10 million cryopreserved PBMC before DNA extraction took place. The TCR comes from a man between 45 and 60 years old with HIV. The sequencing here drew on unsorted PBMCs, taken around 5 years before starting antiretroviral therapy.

In DNA form, the CDR3 reads TGTGCCAGCAGTTTAATCCCATTCAGCACTGAAGCTTTCTTT. The encoded protein is CASSLIPFSTEAFF. This chain links TRBV27 with TRBJ1-1; D call uncertain. V was cut by 2 bases and J by 4 bases, with 11 bases left in between. The CDR3 spans 14 residues. Germline V gene sequence: CDR1 MNHEY, CDR2 SMNVEV (reference sequence).